This TCR beta chain was sequenced in a study of blood T cell repertoires in COVID-19. Study summary: Researchers got acute and convalescent COVID-19 samples from the United States, Italy and Spain. From T cells, B-cell-depleted T cells, or PBMCs came the material, which was cDNA or gDNA.

In germline, CDR1 is SGHDT, CDR2 YYEEEE. CDR3 size: 15 residues. V lost 1 base and J lost 6, with 14 bases in between. In the original processing: Amplification from reference gene primers served as the basis for estimated nucleated cell counts. Sequencing used immunoSEQ multiplex PCR; TCRdb keeps in-frame clones, though not all of them. That table furnishes V, J and clone size, whereas the DNA furnished D and trimming. The table includes around 250,000 clones, around 80% detected once. The chain couples TRBV5-6 to TRBJ2-1; D call uncertain. The receptor was derived from an elderly man with acute or convalescent COVID-19. The sample taken for sequencing was peripheral blood. CDR3 amino acids: CASSLPRLISNEQFF. The CDR3 DNA reads as TGTGCCAGCAGCTTGCCGAGACTGATAAGCAATGAGCAGTTCTTC.